This T cell receptor beta chain derives from a study of response to subunit inactivated influenza vaccine (dated by TCRdb to about 2018). About the study as a whole: Deep quantitative profiling of the T cell receptor repertoire was used in the study to follow responses to a trivalent subunit inactivated influenza vaccine. The paper as a whole reports these results and caveats: It was suggested by the authors that each seasonal influenza vaccination may recruit only a limited number of new T cells.

The library was made by RT-PCR. Sequencing relied on an Illumina HiSeq 2500. The public sequencing data were trimmed at Q25 with fastp and processed into clonotypes with MiXCR by TCRdb, which kept only in-frame beta chains. Each CDR3 protein appears once, grouped with its most common genes and DNA. A total of 750,000 to 850,000 distinct CDR3 sequences appear in this sample, less than 20% of them only once. Of the sample, 11% falls within the top ten clones. This clonotype was seen many times. There is no known antigen for this receptor. Base qualities are missing; no much larger clone stands one base away. CDR1 and CDR2 are drawn from the germline V gene: SGHAT, FQNNGV. The CDR3 contains 16 residues, cysteine and phenylalanine counted. Only CDR3 DNA remains: 48 bases, in frame from the first base. The trim is 4 bases for V and 4 bases for J, with a gap of 19 bases between the germline ends.

The starting material was PBMCs from blood, obtained 5 to 6 days after vaccination. The sequence was obtained from a man aged 45 to 65 who received an inactivated influenza vaccine. Donor details come from another sample of the same person, matched by shared clones. The chain is assembled from TRBV11-2 and TRBJ1-2; the D gene cannot be named for sure. CDR3 loop: CASSSLRRAKTYGYTF. The DNA reads as follows: TGTGCCAGCAGCTCCCTTCGGCGCGCGAAGACCTATGGCTACACCTTC.